The present entry profiles one T cell receptor (beta chain) with its context. The entry originates in a study of blood T cell repertoires in COVID-19. Background on the study: The samples span acute and convalescent COVID-19 from the United States, Italy and Spain. From T cells, B-cell-depleted T cells, or PBMCs came the material, which was cDNA or gDNA.

Seattle-derived patients entered the study during active infection and were followed longitudinally. In the source study's methods: How many nucleated cells were present was estimated from reference gene primer amplification. Generated by immunoSEQ multiplex PCR, the TCRdb table keeps only in-frame clones and is missing some. V and J calls and clone size follow that table, whereas D and trimming were derived from the DNA. Counted here are roughly 190,000 clones, roughly 80% occurring once; the ten biggest clones make up around 10%. Germline CDR1 GTSNPN, CDR2 SVGIG (reference sequence). With V trimmed by 4 bases and J by 6 bases, 12 bases remained unmatched. There are 15 residues in the CDR3.

The clonotype comes from a woman between 40 and 50 years old with COVID-19, enrolled during active disease. Source material: peripheral blood. The J gene is TRBJ2-7, the V gene TRBV30, with 10 bases lining up with TRBD2. CDR3 in amino acids: CAWKLAGGPFGEQYF. CDR3 in DNA: TGTGCCTGGAAATTAGCGGGAGGTCCCTTTGGCGAGCAGTACTTC.